The entry that follows covers one TCR beta chain sequence. The target antigen is unknown. This entry belongs to a study of shared clonotypes between healthy human individuals. Study-wide background: Three CD4 naive, three CD4 memory, two CD8 naive and one CD8 memory plate were used per donor.

Original handling: Junction-only sequences without quality scores were provided by ImmunoSEQ, so filtering was different. Clones were read by immunoSEQ multiplex PCR, and TCRdb kept only the in-frame ones, dropping some. V and J calls and clone size are as listed in that table; D and trimming were resolved from the DNA. In the table there are more than 1,200,000 clones, approximately 98.5% of which are singletons. Germline V gene sequence: CDR1 MGHRA, CDR2 YSYEKL. Germline trimming cut 4 bases from V and 2 bases from J; bases unmatched to any gene: 7. This CDR3 spans 15 amino acids. Study-level findings and limits: Exclusively blood specimens were collected; tissue repertoires likely differ. What limited the represented genetic and exposure-history diversity was the small number of donors.

The sequenced material came from naive CD4+ T cells sorted from blood. Subset here: CD45RA+ positively selected. This clonotype was obtained from a man aged 30 to 45 in good health. V is TRBV4-1 and J is TRBJ1-2, with TRBD1 matching 7 bases. The CDR3 here is CASSRPDRDNYGYTF. The CDR3 DNA is TGCGCCAGCAGCCGGCCAGACAGGGACAACTATGGCTACACCTTC.